These 6 T cell receptor beta chains share one sample of origin, sequenced in a study of shared clonotypes between healthy human individuals. CD45RO-negative, CCR7-positively selected cells formed the naive CD8 fraction, excluding terminally differentiated effector memory CD45RA+ cells. Assay used: immunoSEQ multiplex PCR; TCRdb lists only in-frame clones, some missing. The sample comprises over 2,000,000 clones, 93% of which are singletons, and less than 2% rests with the top ten. Sequenced sample: naive CD8+ T cells from PBMCs. These receptors all stem from a young man in good health. Some clones in this sample may be carry-over from other donors' samples.

V and J are TRBV5-1 and TRBJ2-7; tentatively, D is TRBD1 (6 bases). The CDR3 runs 16 residues. The V gene lost 4 bases and the J gene lost 0 bases, with 17 bases spanning the gap. Germline CDR1 reads SGHRS; CDR2 reads YFSETQ. Here the CDR3 DNA reads TGCGCCAGCAGCCCCGGAACAGGGATCCTCTCCTACGAGCAGTACTTC. Encoded protein: CASSPGTGILSYEQYF.

The V and J genes are TRBV30 and TRBJ2-7; D might be TRBD1 (5 bases). Germline V gene data show CDR1 as GTSNPN and CDR2 as SVGIG (reference sequence). Between the trimmed V and J ends, which lost 1 base and 4 bases, there was a span of 8 bases. The CDR3 loop spans 12 amino acids. The CDR3 loop is CAWSAQGYEQYF. The CDR3 coding sequence is TGTGCCTGGAGTGCCCAGGGATACGAGCAGTACTTC. Based on the CDR3 plus reference TRBV30 and TRBJ2-7, the full variable domain is SQTIHQWPATLVQPVGSPLSLECTVEGTSNPNLYWYRQAAGRGLQLLFYSVGIGQISSEVPQNLSASRPQDRQFILSSKKLLLSDSGFYLCAWSAQGYEQYFGPGTRLTVT.

V usage is TRBV28 and J usage is TRBJ1-5; D unclear. Germline assignment: CDR1 MDHEN and CDR2 SYDVKM. CDR3 length equals 15 residues. With 5 bases removed from V and 0 bases from J, the gap between germline ends came to 11 bases. The CDR3 bases are TGTGCCAGCAGTCCTCCCACAGATAGCAATCAGCCCCAGCATTTT. Amino acids: CASSPPTDSNQPQHF.

This rearrangement joins TRBV7-3 to TRBJ2-3; 10 nucleotides match TRBD2. Trimming at V came to 5 bases and at J to 1 base, leaving 6 bases not matched to a gene. The CDR3 has 16 residues. Per germline, CDR1 SGHTA and CDR2 FQGTGA. The DNA for the CDR3 is TGTGCCAGCAGCAAAACCGGGACTAGCGGCACAGATACGCAGTATTTT. It encodes CASSKTGTSGTDTQYF. The full variable domain, completed using reference TRBV7-3 and TRBJ2-3, is GAGVSQTPSNKVTEKGKYVELRCDPISGHTALYWYRQSLGQGPEFLIYFQGTGAADDSGLPNDRFFAVRPEGSVSTLKIQRTERGDSAVYLCASSKTGTSGTDTQYFGPGTRLTVL.

The chain has TRBV7-9 and TRBJ2-7, with D possibly being TRBD2 (7 bases). This CDR3 spans 13 amino acids. Trimming removed 8 bases at V and 0 bases at J, with 11 bases between. CDR1 is SEHNR and CDR2 is FQNEAQ in the germline V gene (reference sequence). The CDR3: CASGGGNSYEQYF. CDR3 coding DNA: TGTGCCAGCGGCGGGGGCAACTCCTACGAGCAGTACTTC. Variable domain in full (rest from reference TRBV7-9 and TRBJ2-7): DTGVSQNPRHKITKRGQNVTFRCDPISEHNRLYWYRQTLGQGPEFLTYFQNEAQLEKSRLLSDRFSAERPKGSFSTLEIQRTEQGDSAMYLCASGGGNSYEQYFGPGTRLTVT.

The chain links TRBV19 to TRBJ1-5; 8 bases map to TRBD1. The CDR3 runs to 14 residues. V was clipped by 4 bases and J by 4 bases; unmatched bases: 3. Germline lookup yields CDR1 LNHDA and CDR2 SQIVND (reference sequence). CDR3: CASSTQGGNQPQHF. As DNA, the CDR3 is TGTGCCAGTAGTACACAGGGGGGGAATCAGCCCCAGCATTTT.